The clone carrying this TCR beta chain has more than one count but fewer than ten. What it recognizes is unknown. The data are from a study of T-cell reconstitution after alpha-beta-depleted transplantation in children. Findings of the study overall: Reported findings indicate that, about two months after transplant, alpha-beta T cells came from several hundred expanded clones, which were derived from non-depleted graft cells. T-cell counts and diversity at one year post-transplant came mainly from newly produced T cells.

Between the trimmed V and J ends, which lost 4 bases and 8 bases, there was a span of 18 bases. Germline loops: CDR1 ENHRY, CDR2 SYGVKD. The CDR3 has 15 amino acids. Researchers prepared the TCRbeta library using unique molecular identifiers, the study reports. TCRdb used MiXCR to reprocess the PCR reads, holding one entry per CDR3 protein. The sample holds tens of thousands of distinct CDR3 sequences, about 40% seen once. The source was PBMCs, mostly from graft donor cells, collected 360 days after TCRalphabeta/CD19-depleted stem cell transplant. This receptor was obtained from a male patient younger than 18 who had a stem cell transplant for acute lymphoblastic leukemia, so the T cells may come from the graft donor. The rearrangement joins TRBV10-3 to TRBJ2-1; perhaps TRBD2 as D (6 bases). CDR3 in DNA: TGTGCCATCAGTGGAAGAGGGACTCACGGGGATGAGCAGTTCTTC. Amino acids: CAISGRGTHGDEQFF.